Listed below are T cell receptor beta chains from one sample, sequenced in a study of T-cell memory formation after mild COVID-19. TCRdb itself ran the 5' RACE reads through MiXCR, one entry per CDR3 protein. Here the sample spans about 390,000 distinct CDR3 sequences, more than 15% being singletons. Sequences were obtained from PBMCs or a T cell subset sorted from them (not recorded which). The origin of the receptors is a young man who had mild COVID-19 (a few samples of this study predate the infection). Cell type and time point are not known. Each CDR3 is given with its conserved first and last residue. The D gene is left open where the match is weak. Clone size is not always given. Where it is, it says once, few, many or a class for expanded clones.

CDR3nt: TGTGCCAGCATGGCCCCAAGCAATGAGCAGTTCTTC
CDR3aa: CASMAPSNEQFF
d_gene: .
j_gene: TRBJ2-1
v_gene: TRBV6-2/TRBV6-3
abundance: few

CDR3nt: TGCAGTGCTAGACATTACTCTGGGGCCAACGTCCTGACTTTC
CDR3aa: CSARHYSGANVLTF
d_gene: .
j_gene: TRBJ2-6
v_gene: TRBV20-1
abundance: .

CDR3nt: TGTGCCAGCAGCCAAGATTCGTGGACCAATGAGCAGTTCTTC
CDR3aa: CASSQDSWTNEQFF
d_gene: .
j_gene: TRBJ2-1
v_gene: TRBV14
abundance: few

CDR3nt: TGTGCCAGCCTTAGCGGGGGCACAGATACGCAGTATTTT
CDR3aa: CASLSGGTDTQYF
d_gene: TRBD2
j_gene: TRBJ2-3
v_gene: TRBV14
abundance: .

CDR3nt: TGTGCCAGCAGCCAAGCGGGGTTCCTCACAGATACGCAGTATTTT
CDR3aa: CASSQAGFLTDTQYF
d_gene: .
j_gene: TRBJ2-3
v_gene: TRBV14
abundance: few

CDR3nt: TGTGCCAGCAGCTTGTCGACAGGGAGAGAGAGCAGACCTGAAGCTTTCTTT
CDR3aa: CASSLSTGRESRPEAFF
d_gene: TRBD1
j_gene: TRBJ1-1
v_gene: TRBV7-9
abundance: few

CDR3nt: TGTGCCAGCAGCTCGACGGGACTAGCGGGATACCAAGAGACCCAGTACTTC
CDR3aa: CASSSTGLAGYQETQYF
d_gene: TRBD2
j_gene: TRBJ2-5
v_gene: TRBV7-9
abundance: .

CDR3nt: TGCGCCAGCAGCTGGTCGATCCAGGGAGTGTACAATGAGCAGTTCTTC
CDR3aa: CASSWSIQGVYNEQFF
d_gene: .
j_gene: TRBJ2-1
v_gene: TRBV5-1
abundance: .

CDR3nt: TGCGCCAGCAGCCAAGATGGGTGGGACAGTGCTAACACAGATACGCAGTATTTT
CDR3aa: CASSQDGWDSANTDTQYF
d_gene: TRBD1
j_gene: TRBJ2-3
v_gene: TRBV4-3
abundance: few

CDR3nt: TGTGCCATCAGATCGACCGGGACAGGGTTGAACACTGAAGCTTTCTTT
CDR3aa: CAIRSTGTGLNTEAFF
d_gene: TRBD1
j_gene: TRBJ1-1
v_gene: TRBV10-3
abundance: .

CDR3nt: TGCGCCAGCCGGACAACAGGCAGGCACACTGAAGCTTTCTTT
CDR3aa: CASRTTGRHTEAFF
d_gene: .
j_gene: TRBJ1-1
v_gene: TRBV5-1
abundance: .

CDR3nt: TGCGCCAGCAGCTTCGGAGGGGGAAACAATGAGCAGTTCTTC
CDR3aa: CASSFGGGNNEQFF
d_gene: .
j_gene: TRBJ2-1
v_gene: TRBV5-1
abundance: .

CDR3nt: TGTGCCAGCTCACCCCCCGGGGGCAGGGCAGATACGCAGTATTTT
CDR3aa: CASSPPGGRADTQYF
d_gene: .
j_gene: TRBJ2-3
v_gene: TRBV18
abundance: many

CDR3nt: TGTGCCAGCAGTTTGTTCTCCAATAGCAATCAGCCCCAGCATTTT
CDR3aa: CASSLFSNSNQPQHF
d_gene: .
j_gene: TRBJ1-5
v_gene: TRBV28
abundance: few

CDR3nt: TGCAGTAAAACTAGCGGGGGCCAAGAGACCCAGTACTTC
CDR3aa: CSKTSGGQETQYF
d_gene: TRBD2
j_gene: TRBJ2-5
v_gene: TRBV20-1
abundance: few

CDR3nt: TGTGCCAGCAGTTCCAAGACAGAAGGAACACTGCAAGAGACCCAGTACTTC
CDR3aa: CASSSKTEGTLQETQYF
d_gene: .
j_gene: TRBJ2-5
v_gene: TRBV6-5
abundance: few

CDR3nt: TGTGCCAGCAGTGGGGGACAGGGGAGCACTGAAGCTTTCTTT
CDR3aa: CASSGGQGSTEAFF
d_gene: TRBD1
j_gene: TRBJ1-1
v_gene: TRBV6-1
abundance: .

CDR3nt: TGCGCCAGCAGCCCCCTCGGGGGGGGGGGCTACGAGCAGTACTTC
CDR3aa: CASSPLGGGGYEQYF
d_gene: TRBD2
j_gene: TRBJ2-7
v_gene: TRBV5-1
abundance: .

CDR3nt: TGTGCCAGCAGCTTAGGATCGACCCCTTGGAGCACAGATACGCAGTATTTT
CDR3aa: CASSLGSTPWSTDTQYF
d_gene: .
j_gene: TRBJ2-3
v_gene: TRBV7-2
abundance: few

CDR3nt: TGTGCCAGCAGGGGACCCTTCACCGGGGAGCTGTTTTTT
CDR3aa: CASRGPFTGELFF
d_gene: .
j_gene: TRBJ2-2
v_gene: TRBV6-5
abundance: few

CDR3nt: TGCGCCAGCAGCTCCCAGAGGGGGGCCGCCTACGAGCAGTACTTC
CDR3aa: CASSSQRGAAYEQYF
d_gene: .
j_gene: TRBJ2-7
v_gene: TRBV5-1
abundance: .

CDR3nt: TGTGCCAGTACACCTTATAGCAATCAGCCCCAGCATTTT
CDR3aa: CASTPYSNQPQHF
d_gene: .
j_gene: TRBJ1-5
v_gene: TRBV12-3/TRBV12-4
abundance: few

CDR3nt: TGTGCCAGCAGTCCTCTGGGGGAGACCCAGTACTTC
CDR3aa: CASSPLGETQYF
d_gene: .
j_gene: TRBJ2-5
v_gene: TRBV12-3/TRBV12-4
abundance: many

CDR3nt: TGTGCCAGCTCACCTACAGGGGGGGTCGTAAGGACTGAAGCTTTCTTT
CDR3aa: CASSPTGGVVRTEAFF
d_gene: TRBD1
j_gene: TRBJ1-1
v_gene: TRBV18
abundance: .

CDR3nt: TGCGCCAGCAGTCCCACGTGGGGCCCGGGTCTCGCTTTCTTT
CDR3aa: CASSPTWGPGLAFF
d_gene: .
j_gene: TRBJ1-1
v_gene: TRBV5-1
abundance: many

CDR3nt: TGTGCCACCTCAGAGCCCTTCACAGATACGCAGTATTTT
CDR3aa: CATSEPFTDTQYF
d_gene: .
j_gene: TRBJ2-3
v_gene: TRBV2
abundance: many

CDR3nt: TGTGCCAGCCGCCCGGGACTAGCGGGGGGTCAAGAGACCCAGTACTTC
CDR3aa: CASRPGLAGGQETQYF
d_gene: TRBD2
j_gene: TRBJ2-5
v_gene: TRBV7-8
abundance: many

CDR3nt: TGTGCCAGCTCAACGACAGGGACGTTGTACGAGCAGTACTTC
CDR3aa: CASSTTGTLYEQYF
d_gene: TRBD1
j_gene: TRBJ2-7
v_gene: TRBV18
abundance: few

CDR3nt: TGCGCCAGCAGCCAAGCTCTGAATCTGGACAGGGGATACGAGCAGTACTTC
CDR3aa: CASSQALNLDRGYEQYF
d_gene: TRBD1
j_gene: TRBJ2-7
v_gene: TRBV4-3
abundance: .

CDR3nt: TGTGCCAGCACCCGCCGGGACACCCAAGAGACCCAGTACTTC
CDR3aa: CASTRRDTQETQYF
d_gene: .
j_gene: TRBJ2-5
v_gene: TRBV2
abundance: .

CDR3nt: TGTGCCAGCAGCTTGAGCGGGCAGCTGAATCAGCCCCAGCATTTT
CDR3aa: CASSLSGQLNQPQHF
d_gene: .
j_gene: TRBJ1-5
v_gene: TRBV7-2
abundance: .

CDR3nt: TGTGCCAGCAGCTTGAAGTCAGGGTCTCCCGGGGAGCTGTTTTTT
CDR3aa: CASSLKSGSPGELFF
d_gene: .
j_gene: TRBJ2-2
v_gene: TRBV5-5
abundance: few

CDR3nt: TGTGCCAGCTCCTTGGGGGGGGCGCGAAGCTATGGCTACACCTTC
CDR3aa: CASSLGGARSYGYTF
d_gene: .
j_gene: TRBJ1-2
v_gene: TRBV12-3/TRBV12-4
abundance: few

CDR3nt: TGTGCCAGCAGCTTAATTTTATTAAGGGGGCCTAGGCCCCAGCATTTT
CDR3aa: CASSLILLRGPRPQHF
d_gene: TRBD1
j_gene: TRBJ1-5
v_gene: TRBV7-2
abundance: .

CDR3nt: TGCGCCAGCACCGGCAGGGGGACCAGGGAGACCCAGTACTTC
CDR3aa: CASTGRGTRETQYF
d_gene: TRBD1
j_gene: TRBJ2-5
v_gene: TRBV5-1
abundance: few

CDR3nt: TGCGCCAGCAGCTTGCGTGGGCAGGGTAGAGCGGGGGCCCACAATGAGCAGTTCTTC
CDR3aa: CASSLRGQGRAGAHNEQFF
d_gene: TRBD2
j_gene: TRBJ2-1
v_gene: TRBV5-1
abundance: .

CDR3nt: TGCGCCAGCAGCTTGATACCACCGGGCCAGCAGTATTTT
CDR3aa: CASSLIPPGQQYF
d_gene: .
j_gene: TRBJ2-3
v_gene: TRBV5-1
abundance: .

CDR3nt: TGCGCCAGCAGCGGCCAAGAGACCCAGTACTTC
CDR3aa: CASSGQETQYF
d_gene: .
j_gene: TRBJ2-5
v_gene: TRBV5-1
abundance: many

CDR3nt: TGTGCCAGCAGCGCCCCCAGAGCGGGGGGCACCGGGGAGCTGTTTTTT
CDR3aa: CASSAPRAGGTGELFF
d_gene: TRBD2
j_gene: TRBJ2-2
v_gene: TRBV9
abundance: .

CDR3nt: TGCGCCAGCAGCCAAGATATGGGGCAGGGGGATGGCTACACCTTC
CDR3aa: CASSQDMGQGDGYTF
d_gene: TRBD1
j_gene: TRBJ1-2
v_gene: TRBV4-1
abundance: .

CDR3nt: TGTGCCAGCAGCCTTCGGACAGACACCTCCTATAATTCACCCCTCCACTTT
CDR3aa: CASSLRTDTSYNSPLHF
d_gene: .
j_gene: TRBJ1-6
v_gene: TRBV7-8
abundance: .

CDR3nt: TGTGCCAGCAGTTTAGCCCCCTCCGTCTCGGGCGCTTTCTTT
CDR3aa: CASSLAPSVSGAFF
d_gene: .
j_gene: TRBJ1-1
v_gene: TRBV12-3/TRBV12-4
abundance: few

CDR3nt: TGCGCCAGCAGCTTACAGGTTTACACAGATACGCAGTATTTT
CDR3aa: CASSLQVYTDTQYF
d_gene: .
j_gene: TRBJ2-3
v_gene: TRBV5-1
abundance: .

CDR3nt: TGTGCCACCAGCCTAACCGGGACAGACCGTCAAGAGACCCAGTACTTC
CDR3aa: CATSLTGTDRQETQYF
d_gene: TRBD1
j_gene: TRBJ2-5
v_gene: TRBV24-1
abundance: .

CDR3nt: TGTGCCAGCAGCCAATGGACGACCGGCATGAACACTGAAGCTTTCTTT
CDR3aa: CASSQWTTGMNTEAFF
d_gene: .
j_gene: TRBJ1-1
v_gene: TRBV3-1
abundance: .

CDR3nt: TGTGCCACCAGTGCGAACGAACCCTACCAAGAGACCCAGTACTTC
CDR3aa: CATSANEPYQETQYF
d_gene: .
j_gene: TRBJ2-5
v_gene: TRBV24-1
abundance: .

CDR3nt: TGTGCCAGCAGCTCACGGGTAGACACTGAAGCTTTCTTT
CDR3aa: CASSSRVDTEAFF
d_gene: .
j_gene: TRBJ1-1
v_gene: TRBV11-2
abundance: few

CDR3nt: TGTGCCAGCAGTTTTTTCCTGAGCTCTGGAAACACCATATATTTT
CDR3aa: CASSFFLSSGNTIYF
d_gene: .
j_gene: TRBJ1-3
v_gene: TRBV12-3/TRBV12-4
abundance: .

CDR3nt: TGTGCCAGCAGCTTACTAGCGGGGGGGCAAGCAGATACGCAGTATTTT
CDR3aa: CASSLLAGGQADTQYF
d_gene: TRBD2
j_gene: TRBJ2-3
v_gene: TRBV7-6
abundance: few